The source of this T cell receptor beta chain is a study of blood T cell repertoires in COVID-19. Study at large: Both acute and convalescent COVID-19 samples were obtained from the United States, Italy and Spain. T cells, B-cell-depleted T cells, or PBMCs provided the cDNA or gDNA that served as material.

Study processing details: Estimates of nucleated cell counts were drawn from the amplification of reference gene primers. Assay: immunoSEQ multiplex PCR; the TCRdb copy retains only in-frame clones and omits some. That table gives V, J and clone size, and the DNA gave D and trimming. The table lists about 180,000 clones, 75% to 90% of them singletons, with around 8% in the top ten. Specimen: peripheral blood. This clonotype was sampled from a woman aged 65 to 85 with COVID-19, enrolled during active disease.

The CDR3 reads CASSRTSAPYEQYF. DNA for the CDR3: TGCGCCAGCAGCCGAACTAGTGCCCCCTACGAGCAGTACTTC. This chain joins TRBV5-1 and TRBJ2-7, with D perhaps matching TRBD2 (5 bases). V gave up 4 bases and J gave up 2 bases, with 13 bases separating them. CDR3 size: 14 residues. Germline V CDR1 and CDR2: SGHRS, YFSETQ.